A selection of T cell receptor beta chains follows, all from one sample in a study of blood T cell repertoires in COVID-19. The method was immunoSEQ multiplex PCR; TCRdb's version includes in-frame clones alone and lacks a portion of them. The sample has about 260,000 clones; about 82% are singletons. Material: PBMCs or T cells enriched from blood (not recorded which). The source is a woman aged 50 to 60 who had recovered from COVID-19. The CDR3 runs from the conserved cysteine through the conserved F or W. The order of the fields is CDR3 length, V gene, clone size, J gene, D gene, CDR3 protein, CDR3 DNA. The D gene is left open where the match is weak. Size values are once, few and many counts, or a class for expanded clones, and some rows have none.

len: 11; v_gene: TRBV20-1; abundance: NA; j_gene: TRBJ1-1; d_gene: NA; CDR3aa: CSASGRSEAFF; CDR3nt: TGCAGTGCTTCAGGGAGGTCTGAAGCTTTCTTT
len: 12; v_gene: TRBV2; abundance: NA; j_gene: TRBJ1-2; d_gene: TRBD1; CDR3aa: CATHDRVGGYTF; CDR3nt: TGTGCCACCCATGACAGGGTGGGTGGCTACACCTTC
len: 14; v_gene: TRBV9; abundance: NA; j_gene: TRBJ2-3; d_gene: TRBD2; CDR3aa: CASTSGTSTDTQYF; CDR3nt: TGTGCCAGTACTAGCGGGACTAGCACAGATACGCAGTATTTT
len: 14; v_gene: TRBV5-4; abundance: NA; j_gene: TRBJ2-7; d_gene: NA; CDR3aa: CASSLYKSTYEQYF; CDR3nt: TGTGCCAGCAGCTTGTACAAATCGACCTACGAGCAGTACTTC
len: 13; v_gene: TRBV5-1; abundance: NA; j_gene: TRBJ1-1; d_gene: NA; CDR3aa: CASSPVMNTEAFF; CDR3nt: TGCGCCAGCAGCCCTGTAATGAACACTGAAGCTTTCTTT
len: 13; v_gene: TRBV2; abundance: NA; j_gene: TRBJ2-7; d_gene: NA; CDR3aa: CASSPQGSYEQYF; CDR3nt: TGTGCCAGCAGTCCTCAGGGATCCTACGAGCAGTACTTC
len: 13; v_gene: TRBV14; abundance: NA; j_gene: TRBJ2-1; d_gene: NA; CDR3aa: CASSLHQGYGQFF; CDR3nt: TGTGCCAGCAGCCTCCACCAGGGGTACGGGCAGTTCTTC
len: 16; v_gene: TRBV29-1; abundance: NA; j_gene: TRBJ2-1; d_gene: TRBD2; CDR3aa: CSVGGSGGTSYNEQFF; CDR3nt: TGCAGCGTTGGGGGAAGCGGGGGGACATCCTACAATGAGCAGTTCTTC
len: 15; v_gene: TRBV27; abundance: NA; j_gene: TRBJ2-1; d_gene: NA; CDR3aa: CASRMTRSSYNEQFF; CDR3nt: TGTGCCAGCAGGATGACGAGGAGCTCCTACAATGAGCAGTTCTTC
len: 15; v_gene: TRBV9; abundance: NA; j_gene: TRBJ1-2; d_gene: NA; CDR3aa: CASPTPTRTYYGYTF; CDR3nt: TGTGCCAGTCCCACCCCGACCAGGACTTACTATGGCTACACCTTC
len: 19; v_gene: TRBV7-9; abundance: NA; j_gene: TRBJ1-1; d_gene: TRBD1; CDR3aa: CASSPPDRGLLYLNTEAFF; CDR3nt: TGTGCCAGCAGCCCCCCCGACAGGGGGCTTTTATATCTGAACACTGAAGCTTTCTTT
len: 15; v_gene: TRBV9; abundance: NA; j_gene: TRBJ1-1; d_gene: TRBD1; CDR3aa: CASSPRQGLNTEAFF; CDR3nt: TGTGCCAGCAGCCCTCGACAGGGGTTGAACACTGAAGCTTTCTTT
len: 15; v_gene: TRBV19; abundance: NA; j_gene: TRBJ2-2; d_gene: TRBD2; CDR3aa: CASSPGLASAGELFF; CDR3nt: TGTGCCAGTAGCCCGGGACTAGCGAGCGCCGGGGAGCTGTTTTTT
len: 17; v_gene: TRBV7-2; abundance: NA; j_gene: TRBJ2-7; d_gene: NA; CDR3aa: CASSDPMGAPESYEQYF; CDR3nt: TGTGCCAGCAGCGACCCCATGGGGGCCCCAGAAAGCTACGAGCAGTACTTC
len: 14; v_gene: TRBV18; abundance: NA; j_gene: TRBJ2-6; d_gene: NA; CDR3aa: CASWRVSGANVLTF; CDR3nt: TGTGCCAGCTGGCGGGTCTCTGGGGCCAACGTCCTGACTTTC
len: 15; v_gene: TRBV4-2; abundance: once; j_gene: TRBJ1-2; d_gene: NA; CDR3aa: CASSQPNQGVYGYTF; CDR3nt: TGTGCCAGCAGCCAACCAAATCAGGGCGTCTATGGCTACACCTTC
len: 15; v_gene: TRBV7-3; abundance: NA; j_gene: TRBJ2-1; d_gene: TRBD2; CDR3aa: CASSLGGGLYNEQFF; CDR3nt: TGTGCCAGCAGCTTAGGGGGAGGGCTCTACAATGAGCAGTTCTTC
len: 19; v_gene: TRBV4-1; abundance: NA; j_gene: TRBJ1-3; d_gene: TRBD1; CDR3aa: CASPLRGQGAQNSGNTIYF; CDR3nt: TGCGCCTCCCCCCTTCGGGGACAGGGAGCACAAAACTCTGGAAACACCATATATTTT
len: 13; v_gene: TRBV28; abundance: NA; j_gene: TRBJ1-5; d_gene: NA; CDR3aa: CASSVTGGLTQHF; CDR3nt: TGTGCCAGCAGCGTAACGGGGGGGTTGACCCAGCATTTT
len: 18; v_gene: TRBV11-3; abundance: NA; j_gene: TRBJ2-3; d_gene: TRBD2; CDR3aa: CASSLGLAGAGGTDTQYF; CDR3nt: TGTGCCAGCAGCTTAGGGCTAGCGGGAGCGGGAGGCACAGATACGCAGTATTTT
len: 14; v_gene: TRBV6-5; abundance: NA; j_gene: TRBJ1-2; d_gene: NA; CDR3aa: CASSHGQGSYGYTF; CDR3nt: TGTGCCAGCAGCCACGGCCAGGGCAGCTATGGCTACACCTTC
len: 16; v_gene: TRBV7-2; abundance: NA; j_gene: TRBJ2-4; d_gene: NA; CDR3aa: CASSLIEFRAKNIQYF; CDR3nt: TGTGCCAGCAGCTTAATCGAGTTCCGGGCCAAAAACATTCAGTACTTC
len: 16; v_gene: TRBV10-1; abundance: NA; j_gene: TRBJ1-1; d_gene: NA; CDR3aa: CANPTTGGGRNTEAFF; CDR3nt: TGCGCCAACCCAACCACCGGAGGAGGAAGGAACACTGAAGCTTTCTTT
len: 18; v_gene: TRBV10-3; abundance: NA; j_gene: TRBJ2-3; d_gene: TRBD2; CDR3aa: CAISELGKTSVPTDTQYF; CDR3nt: TGTGCCATCAGTGAGTTGGGGAAAACTAGCGTCCCCACAGATACGCAGTATTTT
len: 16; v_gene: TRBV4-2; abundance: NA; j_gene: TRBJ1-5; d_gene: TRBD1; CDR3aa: CASSPKLDRAYQPQHF; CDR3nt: TGTGCCAGCAGCCCTAAGTTGGACAGGGCCTATCAGCCCCAGCATTTT
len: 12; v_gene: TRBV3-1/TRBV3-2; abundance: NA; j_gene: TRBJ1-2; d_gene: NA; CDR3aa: CASSRQNYGYTF; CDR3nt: TGTGCCAGCAGTCGACAGAACTATGGCTACACCTTC
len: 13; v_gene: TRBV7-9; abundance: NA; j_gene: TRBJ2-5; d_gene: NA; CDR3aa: CASSFGSQETQYF; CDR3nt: TGTGCCAGCAGCTTCGGGAGCCAAGAGACCCAGTACTTC
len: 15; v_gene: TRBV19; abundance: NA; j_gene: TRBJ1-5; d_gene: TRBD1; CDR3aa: CASSVRDRTNQPQHF; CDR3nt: TGTGCCAGTAGTGTTCGGGACAGAACTAATCAGCCCCAGCATTTT
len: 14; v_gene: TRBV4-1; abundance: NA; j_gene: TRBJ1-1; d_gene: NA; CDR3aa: CASRGGTLNTEAFF; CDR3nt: TGCGCCAGCAGGGGGGGGACTTTGAACACTGAAGCTTTCTTT
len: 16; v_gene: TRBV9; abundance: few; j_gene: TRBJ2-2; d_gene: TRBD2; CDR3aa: CASSARLAGGTGELFF; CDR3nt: TGTGCCAGCAGCGCCCGACTAGCTGGTGGCACCGGGGAGCTGTTTTTT
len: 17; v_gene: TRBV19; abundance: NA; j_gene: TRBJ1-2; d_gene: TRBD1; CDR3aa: CASTGPGTGGGLNGYTF; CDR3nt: TGTGCCAGTACCGGTCCCGGGACAGGGGGCGGTCTGAATGGCTACACCTTC
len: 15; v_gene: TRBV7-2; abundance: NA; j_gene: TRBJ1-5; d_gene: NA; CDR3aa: CASSLGRLEGAPQHF; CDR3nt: TGTGCCAGCAGCTTAGGTCGCCTAGAGGGAGCGCCCCAGCATTTT
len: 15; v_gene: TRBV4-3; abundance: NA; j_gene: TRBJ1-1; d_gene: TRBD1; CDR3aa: CASSQGRQGDTEAFF; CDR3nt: TGCGCCAGCAGCCAAGGGAGACAGGGAGACACTGAAGCTTTCTTT
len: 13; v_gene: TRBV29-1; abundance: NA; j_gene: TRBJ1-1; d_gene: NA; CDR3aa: CSVERGMNTEAFF; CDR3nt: TGCAGCGTTGAGAGGGGGATGAACACTGAAGCTTTCTTT
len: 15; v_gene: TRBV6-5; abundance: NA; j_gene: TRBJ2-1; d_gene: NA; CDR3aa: CASSYKGNFYNEQFF; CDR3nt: TGTGCCAGCAGTTACAAGGGGAATTTCTACAATGAGCAGTTCTTC
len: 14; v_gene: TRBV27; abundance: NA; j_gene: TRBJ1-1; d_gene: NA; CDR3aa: CASSLGQGRSEAFF; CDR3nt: TGTGCCAGCAGTCTGGGACAAGGAAGATCTGAAGCTTTCTTT
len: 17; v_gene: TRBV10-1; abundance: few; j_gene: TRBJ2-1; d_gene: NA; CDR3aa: CASSESTRPPTDNEQFF; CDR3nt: TGCGCCAGCAGTGAGTCCACTAGACCCCCCACCGACAATGAGCAGTTCTTC
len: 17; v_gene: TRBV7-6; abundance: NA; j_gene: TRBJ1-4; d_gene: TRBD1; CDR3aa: CASSLYRDRRANEKLFF; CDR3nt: TGTGCCAGCAGCTTGTACCGGGACAGAAGGGCTAATGAAAAACTGTTTTTT
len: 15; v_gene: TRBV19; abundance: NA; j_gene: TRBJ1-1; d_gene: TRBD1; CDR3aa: CASSSRTGVNTEAFF; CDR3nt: TGTGCCAGTAGTTCCCGGACAGGGGTGAACACTGAAGCTTTCTTT
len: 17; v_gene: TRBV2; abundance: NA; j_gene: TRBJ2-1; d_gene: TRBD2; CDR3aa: CASSDPGLAGSHNEQFF; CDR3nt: TGTGCCAGCAGTGACCCGGGACTAGCGGGATCCCACAATGAGCAGTTCTTC
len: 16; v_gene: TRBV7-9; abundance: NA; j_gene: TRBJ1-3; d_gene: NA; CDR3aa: CASSLVMGGSGNTIYF; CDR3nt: TGTGCCAGCAGCCTCGTCATGGGGGGCTCTGGAAACACCATATATTTT
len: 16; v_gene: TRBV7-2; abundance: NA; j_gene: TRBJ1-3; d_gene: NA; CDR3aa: CASSLAGNDRWNTIYF; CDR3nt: TGTGCCAGCAGCTTAGCTGGAAACGACAGGTGGAACACCATATATTTT
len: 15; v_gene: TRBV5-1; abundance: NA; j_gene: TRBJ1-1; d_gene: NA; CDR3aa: CASSLVRGANTEAFF; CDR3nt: TGCGCCAGCAGCTTGGTTCGGGGGGCTAACACTGAAGCTTTCTTT
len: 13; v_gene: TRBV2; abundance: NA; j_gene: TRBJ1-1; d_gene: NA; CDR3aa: CASSNRETGEAFF; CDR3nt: TGTGCCAGCAGTAACAGGGAGACGGGTGAAGCTTTCTTT
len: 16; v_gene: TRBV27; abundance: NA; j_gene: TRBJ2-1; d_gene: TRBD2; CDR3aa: CASSLGTSGSGNEQFF; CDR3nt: TGTGCCAGCAGTTTAGGGACTAGCGGGAGTGGCAATGAGCAGTTCTTC
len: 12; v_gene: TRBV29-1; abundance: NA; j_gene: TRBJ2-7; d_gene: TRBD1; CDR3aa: CSVEGQSYEQYF; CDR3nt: TGCAGCGTTGAGGGACAGTCCTACGAGCAGTACTTC
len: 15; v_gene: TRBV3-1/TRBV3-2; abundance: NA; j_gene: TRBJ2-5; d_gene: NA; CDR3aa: CASSPTAAFQETQYF; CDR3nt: TGTGCCAGCAGCCCCACAGCGGCCTTCCAAGAGACCCAGTACTTC